This T cell receptor (beta chain) was sequenced during a study of T cells after yellow fever vaccination (dated by TCRdb to between 2018 and 2020). Background on the whole study: The SMART-Seq v4 Ultra Low Input RNA kit was used to prepare libraries from fractions with low cell numbers. To follow T-cell clones before and after both primary and booster YFV17D yellow fever vaccination, bulk TCR alpha and beta repertoires underwent longitudinal sequencing. The cohort comprised two healthy male donors, one aged 18 to 30 and one aged 30 to 40 years. Bulk PBMC replicates and cell subsets were isolated from blood drawn at multiple timepoints before and after both primary and secondary immunization. What the authors observed across the whole study: Compared with the primary T-cell response, the secondary T-cell response was faster but weaker, reaching its peak on day 5 rather than on day 15. Computational filtering was needed because FACS-sorted repertoires could contain abundant contaminating clonotypes from the bulk population. A small fraction of clonotypes appeared in both the CD4 and CD8 compartments, likely as a result of convergent recombination. Because only two donors were included in the study, the extent to which the findings can be generalized is limited. Most clones expanded after primary vaccination (96% of CD4 and 70% to 90% of CD8) were re-detected after the booster, suggesting that broad memory maintenance occurred.

Instrument on record: Illumina NovaSeq 6000. TCR cDNA was synthesized by 5'RACE template switching, through which a universal primer site and unique molecular identifiers were introduced. cDNA synthesis was primed from both the TCR alpha and TCR beta constant segments. Libraries were amplified in two PCR steps, with sample barcodes and sequencing adapters added in the second step. Libraries were sequenced on Illumina HiSeq 2500 (2x100 bp) or NovaSeq (2x150 bp). For the original study's pipeline: MIGEC was used to demultiplex reads and collapse the reads into UMI consensus sequences, and MiXCR was used for V(D)J alignment. Using edgeR on replicate PBMC samples, clonotypes were called vaccine-responding if FDR was below 0.01 and the log2 fold change was above 5 up to day 15. Bulk clonotypes were assigned CD4 or CD8 identity according to which sequenced CD4 or CD8 repertoire held them at higher abundance. TCRdb passed the public sequencing reads through fastp at Q25 and MiXCR, retaining productive beta sequences. Rows matching on CDR3 protein sequence are summarized as one entry with the most common DNA and genes. TCRdb's processing, not the authors', yielded these V and J calls. The sample profile shows roughly 170,000 distinct CDR3 sequences; roughly 9% of them were found once. Roughly a third of the sample is in the top ten clones.

From V the trimming removes 0 bases and from J it removes 2 bases, while the gene matches leave 5 bases of the junction unaccounted for. CDR1 and CDR2, per the germline V gene (reference sequence), are DFQATT and SNEGSKA. Inclusive of the bounding cysteine and phenylalanine, the CDR3 is 15 residues long. Solely the CDR3 DNA is kept, with 45 bases framed from the first base. Interpreted using the paper, the treatment or condition label stands for: live attenuated yellow fever vaccine strain. PBMCs were isolated from peripheral blood using a standard Ficoll-Paque protocol. Dynabeads CD4 and CD8 positive selection kits were used to isolate CD4 and CD8 T-cell fractions. TriZol was used to extract RNA from bulk PBMCs, from CD4 and CD8 fractions, and from dextramer-positive and dextramer-negative fractions. Points on this clonotype: Its specific antigen is unknown. Base qualities are not at hand, and no much larger clone is one base apart.

Sequencing was performed on CD8+ T cells sorted from PBMCs, taken 45 days after the yellow fever booster vaccination. The receptor was isolated from a man between 18 and 35 years old who received the YFV17D yellow fever vaccine. The sequence joins TRBV20-1 to TRBJ2-5, and 8 junction bases match TRBD2. The DNA reads TGCAGTGCTAGAGATCCGCGGGGGGTACAAGAGACCCAGTACTTC. It translates as CSARDPRGVQETQYF.